A single sample is the source of the 5 T cell receptor beta chains below, sequenced in a study of OX40 agonist ivuxolimab in advanced cancers. TCRdb keeps only in-frame clones here, not all; method: immunoSEQ multiplex PCR. The sample yields tens of thousands of clones, about 92% seen once. The sample consisted of CD4+ or CD8+ T cells sorted from blood, taken in a trial of the OX40 agonist ivuxolimab. These receptors were collected from an adult with an advanced solid tumor such as melanoma, head and neck, liver or kidney cancer.

Details on this clone: In the same sample, other DNA sequences code for this CDR3. This CDR3 is CASSPAGPGELFF. Written as DNA, the CDR3 is TGTGCCAGCAGCCCGGCTGGGCCTGGGGAGCTGTTTTTT. V and J are TRBV7-2 and TRBJ2-2; D remains ambiguous. This CDR3 region has 13 residues. CDR1 and CDR2 from the germline V gene are SGHTA and FQGNSA. Deletions cut 5 bases from V and 8 bases from J, with 12 bases between. The complete variable domain, with remaining parts taken from reference TRBV7-2 and TRBJ2-2, reads GAGVSQSPSNKVTEKGKDVELRCDPISGHTALYWYRQSLGQGLEFLIYFQGNSAPDKSGLPSDRFSAERTGGSVSTLTIQRTQQEDSAVYLCASSPAGPGELFFGEGSRLTVL.

This clone showed up just once. At the DNA level, this CDR3 is encoded by other sequences in the same sample as well. This rearrangement joins TRBV19 to TRBJ2-7; no definite D call. The CDR3 loop spans 13 amino acids. Germline V gene sequence: CDR1 LNHDA, CDR2 SQIVND (reference sequence). The V and J ends lost 5 bases and 1 base respectively, with 9 bases between them. Here the CDR3 reads CASSPGPSYEQYF. DNA of the CDR3: TGTGCCAGTAGTCCCGGACCATCCTACGAGCAGTACTTC.

As DNA, the CDR3 is TGTGCCAGCAGCTCTTTGACGGGCACAGATACGCAGTATTTT. This gives the protein CASSSLTGTDTQYF. The V call is TRBV7-6, the J call TRBJ2-3; D is uncertain. CDR1 is SGHVS and CDR2 is FNYEAQ in the germline V gene. The germline V and J ends were trimmed by 4 bases and 1 base, with 9 bases remaining between them. The CDR3 spans 14 residues. Based on the CDR3 plus reference TRBV7-6 and TRBJ2-3, the full variable domain is GAGVSQSPRYKVTKRGQDVALRCDPISGHVSLYWYRQALGQGPEFLTYFNYEAQQDKSGLPNDRFSAERPEGSISTLTIQRTEQRDSAMYRCASSSLTGTDTQYFGPGTRLTVL.

The gene calls are TRBV5-1 and TRBJ1-5; D may be TRBD1 (6 bases). CDR1 is SGHRS, CDR2 YFSETQ, per germline. The CDR3 consists of 14 residues. V was trimmed by 2 bases and J by 1 base, leaving 7 bases between them. DNA for the CDR3: TGCGCCAGCAGCTTAGGGGGGAGCAATCAGCCCCAGCATTTT. Amino acids: CASSLGGSNQPQHF.

The rearrangement uses TRBV27 and TRBJ2-7; D is perhaps TRBD1 (6 bases). The CDR3 is 12 amino acids. Trimming shortened V by 5 bases and J by 7 bases, and 12 bases separated the two germline ends. The germline V gene has CDR1 MNHEY and CDR2 SMNVEV (reference sequence). CDR3 residues: CASSADRREQYF. DNA of the CDR3: TGTGCCAGCAGTGCCGACAGGAGAGAGCAGTACTTC.